The T cell receptor (beta chain) described here comes from a study of blood T cell repertoires in COVID-19. Study overall: Both acute and convalescent COVID-19 samples were obtained from the United States, Italy and Spain.

The CDR3 is 14 residues long. Germline CDR1 reads MNHEY; CDR2 reads SMNVEV (reference sequence). With 5 bases clipped from V and 7 bases from J, the junction kept 6 bases outside the gene matches. Authors' analysis steps: Scientists estimated how many nucleated cells there were by amplifying reference gene primers. Measured with immunoSEQ multiplex PCR; TCRdb has only the in-frame clones, and not every one. Clonal size and the V and J genes are those of that table, whereas D and trimming came from the DNA. The table lists tens of thousands of clones, 82% of them singletons. The TCR comes from a man older than 75 with active COVID-19. V gene TRBV27 combines with J gene TRBJ2-7; 12 nucleotides agree with TRBD1. Sequencing was done on a sample of peripheral blood. CDR3 coding DNA: TGTGCCAGCAGTGACGGGACAGGGGGCTATGAGCAGTACTTC. It specifies CASSDGTGGYEQYF.